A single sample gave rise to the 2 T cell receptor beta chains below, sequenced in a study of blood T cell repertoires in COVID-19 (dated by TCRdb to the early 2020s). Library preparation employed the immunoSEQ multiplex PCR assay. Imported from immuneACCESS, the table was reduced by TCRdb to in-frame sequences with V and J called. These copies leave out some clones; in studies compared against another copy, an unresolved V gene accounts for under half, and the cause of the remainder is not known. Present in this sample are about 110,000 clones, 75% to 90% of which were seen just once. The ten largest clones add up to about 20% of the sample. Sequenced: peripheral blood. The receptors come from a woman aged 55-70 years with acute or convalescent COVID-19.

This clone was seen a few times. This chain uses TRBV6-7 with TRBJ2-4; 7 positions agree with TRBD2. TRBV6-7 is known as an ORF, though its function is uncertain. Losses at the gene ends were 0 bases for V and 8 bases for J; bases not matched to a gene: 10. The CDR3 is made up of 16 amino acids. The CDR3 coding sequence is TGTGCCAGCAGTTACTCATCCGGGACTAAGCGCCACATTCAGTACTTC. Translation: CASSYSSGTKRHIQYF.

CDR3 loop: CASSRDSNTEAFF. The CDR3 DNA is TGTGCCAGCTCACGAGACAGCAACACTGAAGCTTTCTTT. The rearrangement uses TRBV18 and TRBJ1-1; maybe TRBD1 (5 bases). Between the trimmed V and J ends, which lost 4 bases and 2 bases, there was a span of 8 bases. Germline CDR1 is KGHSH and CDR2 is LQKENI. The CDR3 contains 13 residues. The variable domain in full, with the rest retrieved from reference TRBV18 and TRBJ1-1, is NAGVMQNPRHLVRRRGQEARLRCSPMKGHSHVYWYRQLPEEGLKFMVYLQKENIIDESGMPKERFSAEFPKEGPSILRIQQVVRGDSAAYFCASSRDSNTEAFFGQGTRLTVV.